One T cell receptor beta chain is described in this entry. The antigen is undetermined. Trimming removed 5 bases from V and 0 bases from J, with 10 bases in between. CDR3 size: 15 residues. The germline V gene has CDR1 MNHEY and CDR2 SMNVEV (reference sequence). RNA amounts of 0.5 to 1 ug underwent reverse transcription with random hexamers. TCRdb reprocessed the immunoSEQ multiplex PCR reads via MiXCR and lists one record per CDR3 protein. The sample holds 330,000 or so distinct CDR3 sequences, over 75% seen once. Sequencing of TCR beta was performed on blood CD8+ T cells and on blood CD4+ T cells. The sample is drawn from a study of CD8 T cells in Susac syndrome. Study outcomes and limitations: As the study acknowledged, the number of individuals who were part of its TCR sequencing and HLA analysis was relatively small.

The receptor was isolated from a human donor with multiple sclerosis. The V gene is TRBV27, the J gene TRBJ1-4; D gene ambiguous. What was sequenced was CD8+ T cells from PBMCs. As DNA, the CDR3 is TGTGCCAGCAGTCCTCAGATAGCAACTAATGAAAAACTGTTTTTT. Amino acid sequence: CASSPQIATNEKLFF.